This TCR beta chain derives from a study of graft-versus-host responses after intestinal transplantation. General study results and limits: Peak levels of circulating GvH clones tracked with early post-transplant HvG declines. Some GvH clones appeared in ileal mucosa or blood before recipient bone marrow.

Method: immunoSEQ multiplex PCR; TCRdb's copy keeps in-frame clones and lacks some. The sample yields 110,000 to 150,000 clones, around 90% seen once. A remark on this clone: Its specificity is not known.

V was clipped by 6 bases and J by 1 base, with 3 bases between them. Germline V gene data show CDR1 as MDHEN and CDR2 as SYDVKM. CDR3 length: 11 residues. This receptor was taken from a human donor who received an intestinal transplant. The chain links TRBV28 to TRBJ2-5; D remains ambiguous. The specimen comprised unstimulated CD4+ T cells sorted from spleen or lymph node cells, sampled before intestinal transplant. CDR3: CASRTQETQYF. CDR3 DNA sequence: TGTGCCAGCAGGACCCAAGAGACCCAGTACTTC.